The entry that follows covers one T cell receptor (beta chain) sequence. This sample is part of a study of T cells in Graves' hyperthyroidism and ophthalmopathy. V shed 3 bases and J 8 bases; nucleotides not matched to a gene: 5. The CDR3 length is 14 residues. RNA transcripts provided the source from which TCR beta CDR3 regions were amplified. In the first-round RT-PCR of the TCR CDR3, the HTBI primer set was used. MiXCR was run by TCRdb on the multiplex PCR reads, yielding one entry per CDR3 protein. The data hold fewer than 450,000 distinct CDR3 sequences, with 12% to 15% observed a single time. Sequencing was done on a sample of blood. The receptor was isolated from an older woman with Graves' ophthalmopathy. V and J are TRBV12-3 or TRBV12-4 and TRBJ2-4; 9 positions match TRBD1. The CDR3 DNA reads as TGTGCCAGCAGTTTGGTGACAGGGGGGGACATTCAGTACTTC. It encodes CASSLVTGGDIQYF.